Below, one T cell receptor beta chain is given with its context. These data originate in a study of blood T cell repertoires in COVID-19. Study information: Whether acute or convalescent, the COVID-19 samples came from the United States, Italy and Spain.

Original data processing: Estimation of nucleated cell counts was performed using reference gene primer amplification. Assay used: immunoSEQ multiplex PCR; TCRdb lists only in-frame clones, some missing. That table is the source of V, J and clone size, and D and trimming were worked out from the DNA. The sample records around 200,000 clones, 70% to 90% being singletons. This clonotype was sampled from a man older than 75 with acute or convalescent COVID-19. Sequenced material: peripheral blood.

CDR3 nucleotides: TGTGCCAGCAGTTTTCCCCCGGACAGGGCGACGGACATTCAGTACTTC. This translates into CASSFPPDRATDIQYF. The gene calls are TRBV28 and TRBJ2-4, with 8 bases aligning to TRBD1. J gave up 8 bases and V 3 bases, and 12 bases lay outside the gene matches. Germline CDR1 and CDR2: MDHEN and SYDVKM. The CDR3 contains 16 residues. Filled out from reference TRBV28 and TRBJ2-4, the complete variable domain reads DVKVTQSSRYLVKRTGEKVFLECVQDMDHENMFWYRQDPGLGLRLIYFSYDVKMKEKGDIPEGYSVSREKKERFSLILESASTNQTSMYLCASSFPPDRATDIQYFGAGTRLSVL.